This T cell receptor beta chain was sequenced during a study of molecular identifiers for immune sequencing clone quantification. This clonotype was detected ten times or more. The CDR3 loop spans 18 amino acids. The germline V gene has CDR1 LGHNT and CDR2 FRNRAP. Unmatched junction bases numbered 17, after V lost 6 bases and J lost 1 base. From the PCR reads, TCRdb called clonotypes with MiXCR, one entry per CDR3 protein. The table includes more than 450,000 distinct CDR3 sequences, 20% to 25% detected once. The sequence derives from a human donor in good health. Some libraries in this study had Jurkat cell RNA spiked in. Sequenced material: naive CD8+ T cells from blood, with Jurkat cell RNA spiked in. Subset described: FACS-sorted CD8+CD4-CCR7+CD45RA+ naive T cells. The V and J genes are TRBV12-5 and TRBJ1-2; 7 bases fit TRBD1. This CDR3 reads CASGPPGQAIYFNYGYTF. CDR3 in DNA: TGTGCTAGTGGCCCACCCGGACAGGCCATCTATTTTAACTATGGCTACACCTTC.